The 4 T cell receptor beta chains presented below share a single source sample, sequenced in a study of cytomegalovirus exposure and HLA in healthy donors. Profiling relied on immunoSEQ multiplex PCR, and the TCRdb table lists in-frame clones only, not all of them. The repertoire holds 150,000 or so clones, with nearly 90% as singletons. Material for sequencing was PBMCs. The source of these receptors is a woman under 30 in good health and CMV-seronegative.

V usage is TRBV10-2 and J usage is TRBJ2-7, with 8 bases aligning to TRBD1. This CDR3 comprises 13 residues. V lost 8 bases to trimming and J lost 5 bases; unmatched junction nucleotides: 8. Looked up from germline, CDR1 is WSHSY and CDR2 is SAAADI. In DNA form, the CDR3 reads TGCGCCAGCCGGGCAGGGGGCGCCGACGAGCAGTACTTC. It is translated as CASRAGGADEQYF.

The sample holds one count of this clone. The V and J genes are TRBV5-8 and TRBJ2-5; TRBD1 agrees at 7 bases. After removal of 6 bases from V and 2 bases from J, the junction contained 7 bases not matched to a gene. The CDR3 totals 14 residues. Germline V gives CDR1 SGHTS, CDR2 YDEGEE. Here the CDR3 DNA reads TGTGCCAGCAATCGGGACAGCGAACAAGAGACCCAGTACTTC. Protein product: CASNRDSEQETQYF.

This chain uses TRBV10-2 with TRBJ1-1; the D is unclear. CDR3 length equals 12 residues. V was trimmed by 2 bases and J by 5 bases, leaving 6 bases between them. CDR1 is WSHSY and CDR2 is SAAADI in the germline V gene. The CDR3 DNA sequence: TGCGCCAGCAGTGAGGCGGAAACTGAAGCTTTCTTT. This sequence encodes CASSEAETEAFF.

This chain links TRBV6-1 with TRBJ1-2; D is unclear. Germline CDR1 reads MNHNS; CDR2 reads SASEGT. The V and J ends lost 5 bases and 2 bases respectively, with 3 bases between them. The CDR3 is 11 amino acids. The CDR3 reads CASSLNYGYTF. DNA for the CDR3: TGTGCCAGCAGTCTAAACTATGGCTACACCTTC.